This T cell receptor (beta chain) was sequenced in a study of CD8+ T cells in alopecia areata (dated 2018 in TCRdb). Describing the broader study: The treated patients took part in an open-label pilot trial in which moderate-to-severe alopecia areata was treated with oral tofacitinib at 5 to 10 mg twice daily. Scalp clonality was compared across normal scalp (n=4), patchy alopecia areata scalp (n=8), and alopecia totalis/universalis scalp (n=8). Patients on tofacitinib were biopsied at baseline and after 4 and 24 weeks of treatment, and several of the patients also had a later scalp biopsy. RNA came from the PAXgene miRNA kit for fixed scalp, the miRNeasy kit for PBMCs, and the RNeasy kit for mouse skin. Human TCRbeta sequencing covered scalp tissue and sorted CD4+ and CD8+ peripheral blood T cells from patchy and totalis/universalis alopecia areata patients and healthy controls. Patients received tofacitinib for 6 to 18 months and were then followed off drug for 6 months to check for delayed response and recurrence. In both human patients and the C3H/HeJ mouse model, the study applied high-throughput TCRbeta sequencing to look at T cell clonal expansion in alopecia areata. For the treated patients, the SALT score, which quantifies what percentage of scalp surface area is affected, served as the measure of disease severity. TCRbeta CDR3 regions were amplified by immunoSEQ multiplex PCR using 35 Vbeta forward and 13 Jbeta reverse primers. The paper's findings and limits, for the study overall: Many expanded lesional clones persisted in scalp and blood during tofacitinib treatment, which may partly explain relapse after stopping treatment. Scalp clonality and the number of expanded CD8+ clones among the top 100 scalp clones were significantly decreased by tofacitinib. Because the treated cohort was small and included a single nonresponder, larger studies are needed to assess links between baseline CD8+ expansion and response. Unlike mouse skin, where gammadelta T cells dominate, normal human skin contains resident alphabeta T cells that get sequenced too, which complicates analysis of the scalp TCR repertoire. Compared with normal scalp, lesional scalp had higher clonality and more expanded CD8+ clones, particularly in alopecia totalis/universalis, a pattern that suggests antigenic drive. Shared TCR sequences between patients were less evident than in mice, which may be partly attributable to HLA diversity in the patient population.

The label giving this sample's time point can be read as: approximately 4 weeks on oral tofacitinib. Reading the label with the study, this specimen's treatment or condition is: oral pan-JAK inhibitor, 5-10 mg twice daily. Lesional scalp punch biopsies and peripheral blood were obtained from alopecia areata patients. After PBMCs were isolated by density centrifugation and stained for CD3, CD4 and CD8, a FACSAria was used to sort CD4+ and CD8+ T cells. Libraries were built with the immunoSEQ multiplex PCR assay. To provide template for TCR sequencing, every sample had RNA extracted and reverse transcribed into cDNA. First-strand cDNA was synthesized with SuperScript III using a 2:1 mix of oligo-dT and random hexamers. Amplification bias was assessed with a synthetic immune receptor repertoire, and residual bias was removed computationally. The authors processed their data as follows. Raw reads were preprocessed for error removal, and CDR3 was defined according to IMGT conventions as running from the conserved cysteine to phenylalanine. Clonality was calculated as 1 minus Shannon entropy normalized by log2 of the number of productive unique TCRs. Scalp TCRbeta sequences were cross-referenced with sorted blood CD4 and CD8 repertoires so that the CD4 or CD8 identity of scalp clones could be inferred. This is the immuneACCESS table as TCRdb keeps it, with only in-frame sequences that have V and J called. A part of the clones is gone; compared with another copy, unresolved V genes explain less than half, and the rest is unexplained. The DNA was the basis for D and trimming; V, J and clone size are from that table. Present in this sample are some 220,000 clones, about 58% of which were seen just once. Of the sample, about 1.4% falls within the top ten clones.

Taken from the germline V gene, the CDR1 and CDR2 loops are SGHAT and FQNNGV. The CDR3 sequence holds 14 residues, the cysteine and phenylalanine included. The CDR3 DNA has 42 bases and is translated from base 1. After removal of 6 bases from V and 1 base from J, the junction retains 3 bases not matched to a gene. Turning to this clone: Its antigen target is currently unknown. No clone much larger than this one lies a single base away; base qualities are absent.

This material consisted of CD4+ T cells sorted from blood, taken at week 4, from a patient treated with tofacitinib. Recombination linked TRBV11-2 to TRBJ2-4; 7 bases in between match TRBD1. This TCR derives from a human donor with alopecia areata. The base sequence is TGTGCCAGCAGTATGACAGGGGCCAAAAACATTCAGTACTTC. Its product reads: CASSMTGAKNIQYF.